This TCR beta chain was profiled in a study of shared clonotypes between healthy human individuals. General observations from the study: Represented diversity (both genetic and exposure-history) was limited by the small number of donors.

Some clones are missing from TCRdb's copy, which holds only in-frame ones; the method was immunoSEQ multiplex PCR. The table includes about 2 million clones, approximately 95% detected once. Naive CD8 cells, CD45RO-negative and positively selected for CCR7, excluded terminally differentiated effector memory CD45RA+ cells. Donors comprised healthy HIV-negative adults lacking recent acute infections or vaccinations. This CDR3 is built from 16 residues. The germline CDR1 and CDR2 sequences are LNHNV and YYDKDF (reference sequence). V lost 2 bases to trimming and J lost 0 bases, with 10 bases between them. On this clone: Its antigen is undetermined.

Sequencing was performed on naive CD8+ T cells sorted from blood. This clonotype was obtained from a young man in good health. This chain uses TRBV15 with TRBJ1-4; D gene ambiguous. The CDR3 DNA follows: TGTGCCACCAGCAGACTCGCGGCAGCAACTAATGAAAAACTGTTTTTT. It encodes CATSRLAAATNEKLFF.